The text below deals with one TCR beta chain. Its antigen is not yet known. No base quality values were provided; no much bigger clone lies one nucleotide off. Other DNA sequences in this sample translate to the same CDR3. This entry comes from a study of CD8+ T cells in alopecia areata (dated by TCRdb to 2016 to 2018). Regarding the study in general: The study used high-throughput TCRbeta sequencing to examine T cell clonal expansion in alopecia areata, in both the C3H/HeJ mouse model and human patients. Human TCRbeta sequencing covered scalp tissue and sorted CD4+ and CD8+ peripheral blood T cells from patchy and totalis/universalis alopecia areata patients and healthy controls. Amplification of TCRbeta CDR3 regions was done by immunoSEQ multiplex PCR using 35 Vbeta forward primers and 13 Jbeta reverse primers. Clonality in the scalp was compared among normal scalp (n=4), patchy alopecia areata scalp (n=8), and alopecia totalis/universalis scalp (n=8). RNA was extracted with the PAXgene miRNA kit for fixed scalp, the miRNeasy kit for PBMCs, and the RNeasy kit for mouse skin. General study outcomes and caveats: Shared TCR sequences between patients were less evident than in mice, which may be partly attributable to HLA diversity in the patient population. Scalp TCR repertoire analysis is complicated because resident alphabeta T cells in normal human skin are also sequenced, whereas mouse skin is dominated by gammadelta T cells. Compared with normal scalp, lesional scalp, particularly in alopecia totalis/universalis, had higher clonality and more expanded CD8+ clones, which suggests antigenic drive.

At the junction V is shortened by 3 bases and J by 5 bases, with 10 bases in between. The cysteine opens and the phenylalanine closes a CDR3 of 13 amino acids. Only the CDR3 part of the read is kept: 39 bases, read in frame from the first base. As encoded in the germline V gene (reference sequence), CDR1 is SEHNR while CDR2 is FQNEAQ. For about five biomarker-study patients, CD4+ cells were further sorted into CD25+CD127- cells. From alopecia areata patients, peripheral blood was collected along with lesional scalp punch biopsies. After PBMCs were isolated by density centrifugation and stained for CD3, CD4 and CD8, a FACSAria was used to sort CD4+ and CD8+ T cells. The untreated alopecia areata patients were recruited through a multicenter biomarker study. Library preparation employed the immunoSEQ multiplex PCR assay. RNA was extracted from all samples and reverse transcribed into cDNA, which served as template for TCR sequencing. First-strand cDNA was synthesized with SuperScript III using a 2:1 mix of oligo-dT and random hexamers. A synthetic immune receptor repertoire was used to gauge amplification bias, and whatever bias remained was removed computationally. The published analysis was carried out like this. Raw reads were preprocessed for error removal, and CDR3 was defined according to IMGT conventions as running from the conserved cysteine to phenylalanine. Clonality was calculated as 1 minus Shannon entropy normalized by log2 of the number of productive unique TCRs. Whether scalp clones were CD4 or CD8 was inferred by matching scalp TCRbeta sequences against CD4 and CD8 repertoires sorted from blood. Here the immuneACCESS table is served through TCRdb, limited to in-frame sequences with V and J called. Missing clones are a known gap in these copies; in checked studies unresolved V genes cover under half, and the rest lacks a known reason. Clone size and V and J calls were adopted from that table, with D and trimming inferred from the DNA. The sample table shows some 8,000 clones, and less than 85% are seen once. The top ten clones comprise roughly 2.7% of the sample.

The rearrangement joined TRBV7-9 to TRBJ2-5; no D gene can be assigned with confidence. The specimen was CD4+ Tregs sorted from blood. The origin of this receptor is a human donor with alopecia areata. The CDR3 protein is CASSFQGVETQYF. The DNA is as follows: TGTGCCAGCAGCTTTCAAGGTGTGGAGACCCAGTACTTC.